This T cell receptor beta chain stems from a study of cytomegalovirus exposure and HLA in healthy donors (dated by TCRdb to about 2017). A note on the overall study: An earlier analysis of some 550 of the donors reported more than 250 Gb of sequence data and 100 million to 130 million unique TCR beta sequences from 150 million to 200 million T cells. An early release covering some 640 HLA-typed donors comprised about 320 gigabases of sequencing data and approximately 80 million unique TCR sequences. Of the approximately 400 genotyped donors, about 84% fell in the genetic ancestry cluster associated with self-reported Caucasian donors. The study aimed to test whether cataloging public T cell receptors could reveal signatures of past pathogen exposure. The study profiled the T cell repertoires of hundreds of subjects by immunosequencing and related them to cytomegalovirus serostatus. Besides the first cohort of 550 to 750 subjects, a separate validation cohort made up of over a hundred different subjects was used. To predict cytomegalovirus infection status, the study combined high-throughput TCR immunosequencing, statistical association of individual TCRs with disease status, and machine learning. To study patterns of TCR occurrence, a later analysis re-analyzed previously published TCR beta repertoires from several hundred donors and added high-resolution HLA genotyping. Rather than using new phenotypic data, the later analysis identified candidate immune exposures from TCR beta sequences and from how often those sequences occurred across donors. In an earlier analysis of a few hundred of the donors, high-throughput TCR beta sequencing was used to judge whether each TCR beta V gene segment behaved as functional or pseudogenic. Alongside the repertoire data, information on donor age, sex, ethnicity and CMV serostatus was compiled. A later genetic analysis used genome-wide SNP genotypes for about 65% of the roughly 700 donors, treating that subset as a discovery cohort. Every repertoire in the discovery cohort had been generated on one and the same sequencing platform. HLA typing included class I and class II loci at four-digit resolution. Typing coverage varied by locus: 629-630 donors for A, B, C, DRB1 and DQB1; roughly 520 for DQA1; more than 600 for DPA1; about 450 for DPB1. Four or five DR-DQ haplotypes were handled as single units for association and clustering because linkage in the cohort was strong. Among about 360 genotyped donors of the cohort, an average of approximately 240,000 unique TCR beta nucleotide sequences were sequenced per donor, roughly 20% of them non-productive. Broader findings and caveats from the paper: Over 15 rarely observed V segments, including chromosome 9 orphons, were excluded from the earlier analysis of just under 600 of the donors because counts were too low. The study gave a list of 150 to 200 TCR beta chains associated with cytomegalovirus. A further reported finding was that TCR beta sequences accurately predicted the HLA-A and HLA-B alleles for most subjects in the first cohort. The cohort was sequenced for TCR beta chains only, and without alpha or paired-chain data the features that could be detected were limited. A cluster of highly shared sequence variants was judged likely to be a technical artifact of the sequencing pipeline. In a later analysis, most CMV-associated TCR beta chains were found to appear HLA-restricted, with HLA associations seemingly driven largely by CMV exposure. A later analysis reported that several top co-occurrence clusters appeared linked to parvovirus B19, influenza, CMV and Epstein-Barr virus. Linkage disequilibrium might explain the correlated functional status among segregating V segments, but an unknown experimental factor could not be excluded. Cytomegalovirus status was reported to be diagnosed by the classifier with high specificity and sensitivity in both the original and validation cohorts. Specific HLA alleles were associated with 15,000 to 20,000 TCR beta sequences at a false discovery rate of 0.05 in a later analysis. While some public TCRs were present in many individuals, most TCR sequences turned up only very rarely across donors. When HLA alleles, especially DR and DQ, strongly co-occurred, attributing TCR associations to individual alleles was difficult. In an earlier analysis of some 550 of the donors, most TCR beta V segments were observed in productive rearrangements about 90% or about 30% of the time, broadly matching IMGT annotations. In vitro tests confirmed that a few of the cytomegalovirus-associated TCR beta chains recognize cytomegalovirus antigens. The authors suggested that the approach could potentially be generalized to other disease states and immunological phenotypes. Compared with equally common non-associated chains, HLA-associated TCR beta chains in a later analysis were more clonally expanded and had lower generation probabilities. Roughly uniform sequencing depth across donors was assumed in presence/absence analyses, although this assumption may not hold. The 87-base-pair reads could not distinguish some IMGT-functional V segments, including TRBV6-2 and TRBV6-3, so those segments were excluded. Because HLA typing was missing for some donors at each locus, association tests included only the typed subset. The only immune exposure information available for the cohort was CMV serostatus. An association between a missense DCLRE1C variant and V-gene and J-gene trimming of TCR beta chains was found in a later genetic analysis and replicated in an independent cohort. In a later genetic analysis, fewer N-insertions in productive TCRs were reported among donors in an Asian-associated ancestry cluster than the approximately 670-donor mean. In a later analysis, TCR association rates were found to vary across HLA loci, with the most associated TCRs seen for DRB1 alleles and the fewest for HLA-C alleles.

As to this clone: Its binding antigen is unknown. No much larger clonotype is one base removed from it; base qualities were not supplied.

The cohort comprised hundreds of healthy bone marrow donors. All cohort members were sampled while nominally healthy, although unrecorded immune exposures were likely present. The donor tested CMV seropositive, placing the donor among the approximately 310 seropositive members of the cohort. Every donor gave a peripheral blood sample, and the peripheral blood mononuclear cells from that sample were used for TCR beta sequencing. The Qiagen DNeasy Blood Extraction Kit was used to extract genomic DNA from the blood cell samples. Library prep was done by the immunoSEQ multiplex PCR assay. A mixture of 60 forward primers for TCR Vbeta segments and 13 reverse primers for TCR Jbeta segments was used in the multiplex PCR. Amplification of the CDR3 region of rearranged TCR beta genes was performed with a multiplex PCR assay on genomic DNA. The amplified TCR beta libraries were sequenced on the Illumina HiSeq System as 87-base-pair reads. In the source study's methods: A later analysis tallied 80 million to 95 million unique TCR beta chains across the 666 repertoires, and some 10 million of those chains were shared by two or more donors. Raw reads were error-corrected and collapsed into unique sequences with a nearest-neighbor algorithm that merged closely related sequences to remove PCR and sequencing errors. V, D and J gene segments were assigned by aligning CDR3 sequences to IMGT reference sequences. For a sequence to be retained, a match of at least six nucleotides was required to both a V gene segment and a J gene segment. Rearrangements were classified as productive when the CDR3 lacked stop codons and remained in frame with V and J, and all other rearrangements were classified as non-productive. Following IMGT convention, CDR3 was defined as the stretch from the second conserved V-encoded cysteine up to the conserved J-encoded phenylalanine. Sequences without an unambiguous match to a single V gene segment were excluded from the earlier analysis of approximately 600 of the donors. An earlier analysis of 450 to 650 of the donors called V segments functional above 56.7% productive rearrangements and segregating when the between-donor standard deviation exceeded 5%. A statistical classification framework was built for diagnosing cytomegalovirus status from the catalog of TCR beta chain sequences. In a later analysis, V and J genes were assigned by comparing TCR nucleotide sequences against IMGT/GENE-DB human TR gene sequences. Using the TCRdist pipeline, a later analysis assigned CDR3 sequences along with most-parsimonious VDJ recombination scenarios. In a later analysis, each TCR beta chain was defined by its CDR3 amino acid sequence together with its V-gene family, and reads lacking a unique V-gene family were excluded. In a later analysis, 450 to 600 highly shared, low-generation-probability nucleotide sequences were removed to address suspected cross-contamination and a sequencing artifact. In a later analysis, a clonal expansion index was calculated for each public chain from normalized within-repertoire ranks of inferred template counts. Generation probabilities in a later analysis came from a VDJ recombination model fitted to out-of-frame rearrangements, and those results were checked against IGoR. In a later analysis, hypergeometric tests were used to score TCR-TCR, TCR-HLA and TCR-CMV co-occurrence, with a repertoire-size bias correction applied to TCR pairs. False discovery rates were estimated in a later analysis by permuting HLA or CMV assignments 20 times. In a later analysis, co-occurring TCRs were grouped using DBSCAN, with TCRdist sequence similarity added in when clustering inside HLA-allele-positive subsets. Repertoires with fewer than 30,000 or more than 120,000 public chains were left out of co-occurrence clustering, as were five repertoires with anomalous nucleotide sharing. In its TCRdb copy, this immuneACCESS table keeps in-frame sequences only and misses some clones. Where compared with another copy, unresolved V genes explain less than half of these, and the others have no known cause. Clonal size and the V and J genes are those of that table, whereas D and trimming came from the DNA. The sample table records 180,000 or so clones; more than 60% of these occur just once. Roughly 7.1% of the sample rests with the top ten.

Taken from the germline V gene, the CDR1 and CDR2 loops are LGHNA and YSLEER. V is cut by 0 bases and J by 4 bases, and the space between the germline ends is 12 bases. Spanning cysteine to phenylalanine, the CDR3 consists of 16 amino acids. Only the CDR3 DNA is retained, 48 bases long and in frame from the first base. Recombination connected TRBV4-3 to TRBJ2-2; the best D guess is TRBD1, with 6 bases matching. The source of this sequence is a woman between 40 and 55 years old in good health and CMV-seropositive. The sequenced sample consisted of PBMCs. CDR3 loop: CASSQDLGASTGELFF. The DNA sequence is given as TGCGCCAGCAGCCAAGATCTGGGGGCGAGCACCGGGGAGCTGTTTTTT.